Below, 26 T cell receptor beta chains from the same sample are listed, as sequenced in a study of cytotoxic CD8 clonotypes in ibrutinib-treated CLL. The assay was immunoSEQ multiplex PCR, and TCRdb's table has in-frame clones only and misses some. The profile covers over 120,000 clones, with about 76% appearing a single time and 5% to 5.5% taken by the ten largest. The specimen comprised PBMCs, sampled after 24 months of ibrutinib treatment. The receptor source for this set is a human donor with chronic lymphocytic leukemia.

This clone is a singleton in its sample. The V gene is TRBV29-1, the J gene TRBJ1-1; no clear D. The CDR3 length is 14 residues. Germline V gene lookup returns CDR1 SQVTM and CDR2 ANQGSEA. Trimming took off 3 bases at V and 1 base at J, with 12 bases between the two ends. The DNA for the CDR3 is TGCAGCGTTGAGGTGGTACAGCAGAACACTGAAGCTTTCTTT. Translating it yields CSVEVVQQNTEAFF.

The J gene is TRBJ1-1, the V gene TRBV30; D is ambiguous. The CDR3 totals 13 residues. V was clipped by 2 bases and J by 4 bases, with 11 bases between them. Germline V lookup: CDR1 GTSNPN, CDR2 SVGIG (reference sequence). The CDR3: CAWSFGRGTEAFF. In nucleotides, the CDR3 is TGTGCCTGGAGTTTCGGGCGGGGCACTGAAGCTTTCTTT.

This clone appeared a single time. This rearrangement joins TRBV27 to TRBJ1-1; D is undetermined. Germline V gene sequence: CDR1 MNHEY, CDR2 SMNVEV (reference sequence). V gave up 6 bases and J gave up 3 bases, with 14 bases separating them. The CDR3 contains 14 residues. The CDR3 DNA sequence: TGTGCCAGCAGCCGGGGAGGGCGGGACACTGAAGCTTTCTTT. Translated, it gives CASSRGGRDTEAFF.

CDR3 sequence (DNA): TGTGCCATCGGGAGACTAGCGGGAGACACCGGGGAGCTGTTTTTT. Translated: CAIGRLAGDTGELFF. The chain couples TRBV10-3 to TRBJ2-2; TRBD2 matches 12 bases. Germline-derived CDR1 and CDR2 are ENHRY and SYGVKD. Losses at the gene ends were 8 bases for V and 3 bases for J; bases not matched to a gene: 4. This CDR3 spans 15 amino acids.

The chain combines TRBV6-6 with TRBJ2-1; D not resolved. CDR3 length: 14 amino acids. The V gene's germline CDR1 is MNHNY and CDR2 SVGAGI (reference sequence). Trimming removed 0 bases at V and 3 bases at J, with 6 bases between. The CDR3 region has the DNA TGTGCCAGCAGTTACTCGAGTGTCTACAATGAGCAGTTCTTC. This codes for CASSYSSVYNEQFF.

The V and J genes are TRBV7-2 and TRBJ1-2; maybe TRBD1 (5 bases). The germline V and J ends were trimmed by 5 bases and 7 bases, with 20 bases remaining between them. CDR3 length equals 15 residues. Germline CDR1 is SGHTA and CDR2 is FQGNSA. The CDR3 region has the DNA TGTGCCAGCAGCCCAGGGTGGAGGGAGCTAAGTGGCTACACCTTC. It is translated as CASSPGWRELSGYTF.

This clone came up a few times. The chain combines TRBV5-6 with TRBJ1-1; D possibly corresponds to TRBD1 (5 bases). Trimming took off 0 bases at V and 2 bases at J, with 11 bases between the two ends. CDR3 length: 15 amino acids. Germline V lookup: CDR1 SGHDT, CDR2 YYEEEE. The CDR3 here is CASSLELGVNTEAFF. CDR3 coding DNA: TGTGCCAGCAGCTTGGAGCTAGGGGTAAACACTGAAGCTTTCTTT.

This clone has ten or more counts. V is TRBV6-6 and J is TRBJ1-2, with D unclear. This CDR3 is 13 amino acids long. CDR1 is MNHNY and CDR2 is SVGAGI in the germline V gene (reference sequence). V dropped 2 bases and J dropped 3 bases, with 7 bases sitting between them. CDR3 region: CASSYEADYGYTF. The CDR3 DNA is TGTGCCAGCAGTTACGAGGCAGACTATGGCTACACCTTC.

The table lists this clone with a count of one. The rearrangement uses TRBV7-9 and TRBJ2-1, with 7 bases matching TRBD1. Germline assignment: CDR1 SEHNR and CDR2 FQNEAQ (reference sequence). The CDR3 runs 15 residues. Germline trimming cut 5 bases from V and 5 bases from J; bases unmatched to any gene: 9. CDR3: CASSSDRALDNEQFF. CDR3 nucleotides: TGTGCCAGCAGCAGCGACAGGGCTCTCGACAATGAGCAGTTCTTC.

This clone was seen only a few times. V usage is TRBV6-9 and J usage is TRBJ2-1, with 7 nucleotides matching TRBD2. V was clipped by 8 bases and J by 3 bases; unmatched bases: 7. The germline gives CDR1 MNHGY, CDR2 SVAAGI. The CDR3 sequence is 14 residues long. CDR3 amino acids: CASGVAGDYNEQFF. CDR3 sequence (DNA): TGTGCCAGCGGTGTTGCGGGGGACTACAATGAGCAGTTCTTC.

The chain couples TRBV6-6 to TRBJ2-5; D might be TRBD2 (5 bases). The CDR3 runs 12 residues. V dropped 6 bases and J dropped 2 bases, with 7 bases sitting between them. Germline CDR1 and CDR2: MNHNY and SVGAGI (reference sequence). The CDR3 DNA reads as TGTGCCAGCAGGGGAGAACAAGAGACCCAGTACTTC. Translating it yields CASRGEQETQYF.

CDR3: CASSYPPDEQFF. The CDR3 DNA sequence: TGTGCCAGCAGTTATCCCCCCGATGAGCAGTTCTTC. V usage is TRBV6-5 and J usage is TRBJ2-1; D is uncertain. V dropped 3 bases and J dropped 8 bases, with 8 bases sitting between them. This CDR3 region has 12 residues. The germline gives CDR1 MNHEY, CDR2 SVGAGI.

The genes are TRBV2 and TRBJ2-1; 8 bases align to TRBD2. The germline CDR1 and CDR2 sequences are SNHLY and FYNNEI. CDR3 size: 15 residues. Trimming at V came to 4 bases and at J to 5 bases, leaving 7 bases not matched to a gene. DNA for the CDR3: TGTGCCAGCAGTGTCTTAGGGACTAGACACAATGAGCAGTTCTTC. Protein sequence: CASSVLGTRHNEQFF.

This clone appeared once. The V call is TRBV7-9, the J call TRBJ1-2; D unresolved. V was shortened by 0 bases and J by 5 bases, with 4 bases between the two germline ends. Germline V gene sequence: CDR1 SEHNR, CDR2 FQNEAQ (reference sequence). The CDR3 length is 12 residues. The DNA for the CDR3 is TGTGCCAGCAGCTTAGCCCAGTATGGCTACACCTTC. This encodes CASSLAQYGYTF.

This chain joins TRBV4-2 and TRBJ1-6; no clear D. V lost 4 bases to trimming and J lost 7 bases, with 11 bases between them. In germline, CDR1 is LGHNA, CDR2 YNFKEQ. The CDR3 totals 14 residues. CDR3 region: CASSPGSLNSPLHF. DNA for the CDR3: TGTGCCAGCAGCCCCGGCAGCCTAAATTCACCCCTCCACTTT.

This sequence joins TRBV27 and TRBJ2-2; 7 bases are shared with TRBD2. CDR3 length: 16 amino acids. Germline trimming cut 3 bases from V and 7 bases from J; bases unmatched to any gene: 11. The germline V gene encodes CDR1 MNHEY and CDR2 SMNVEV (reference sequence). The CDR3: CASSLSGGGHGGELFF. The DNA for the CDR3 is TGTGCCAGCAGTTTGTCGGGGGGAGGGCACGGCGGGGAGCTGTTTTTT.

The chain has TRBV7-9 and TRBJ2-5; 13 bases fit TRBD2. The CDR3 is 16 residues long. After removal of 2 bases from V and 7 bases from J, the junction contained 7 bases not matched to a gene. Germline loops: CDR1 SEHNR, CDR2 FQNEAQ (reference sequence). The CDR3 spells CASSLPGRLAGGTQYF. In DNA, the CDR3 is TGTGCCAGCAGCTTACCCGGCAGACTAGCGGGGGGGACCCAGTACTTC. The complete variable domain, with remaining parts taken from reference TRBV7-9 and TRBJ2-5, reads DTGVSQNPRHKITKRGQNVTFRCDPISEHNRLYWYRQTLGQGPEFLTYFQNEAQLEKSRLLSDRFSAERPKGSFSTLEIQRTEQGDSAMYLCASSLPGRLAGGTQYFGPGTRLLVL.

V gene TRBV7-3 combines with J gene TRBJ1-1, with a tentative D call TRBD1 (5 bases). The CDR3 is 15 amino acids. Trimming removed 5 bases at V and 1 base at J, with 14 bases between. Germline V gene sequence: CDR1 SGHTA, CDR2 FQGTGA. CDR3 region: CASSPSGGGNTEAFF. CDR3 nucleotides: TGTGCCAGCAGCCCGTCCGGGGGAGGGAACACTGAAGCTTTCTTT.

The chain employs TRBV4-3 and TRBJ1-2; the D gene is possibly TRBD1 (5 bases). There are 16 residues in the CDR3. Trimming removed 1 base from V and 0 bases from J, with 12 bases in between. Germline V gives CDR1 LGHNA, CDR2 YSLEER. The CDR3 bases are TGCGCCAGCAGCCAAGTCAGGGCTAGAGCTAACTATGGCTACACCTTC. It encodes CASSQVRARANYGYTF.

This sequence joins TRBV7-2 and TRBJ2-3, with 11 nucleotides matching TRBD2. From germline, CDR1 is SGHTA and CDR2 FQGNSA. This CDR3 region has 16 residues. The V segment lost 1 base and the J segment 6 bases; nucleotides outside the gene matches: 6. CDR3 in amino acids: CASSLGLAGTVDTQYF. In DNA form, the CDR3 reads TGTGCCAGCAGCTTAGGACTAGCGGGAACAGTGGATACGCAGTATTTT.

V and J are TRBV7-8 and TRBJ1-1; no firm D call. Germline V CDR1 and CDR2: SGHVS, FQNEAQ. Trimming took off 5 bases at V and 2 bases at J, with 18 bases between the two ends. The CDR3 is 16 residues long. This chain's CDR3 is CASSPPGKAANTEAFF. CDR3 nucleotides: TGTGCCAGCAGCCCCCCGGGGAAGGCGGCCAACACTGAAGCTTTCTTT.

Written as DNA, the CDR3 is TGTGCCAGCAGTTTAGTGGCTGAGGGACAGGGGGTTTCTGGGGCCAACGTCCTGACTTTC. Amino acid sequence: CASSLVAEGQGVSGANVLTF. The genes are TRBV27 and TRBJ2-6; 11 bases agree with TRBD1. Germline V gene lookup returns CDR1 MNHEY and CDR2 SMNVEV (reference sequence). The trim removed 2 bases at V and 1 base at J, leaving 10 bases unmatched. The CDR3 contains 20 residues.

In its sample, this clone was seen many times. The rearrangement joins TRBV5-4 to TRBJ2-2, with D uncertain. V was cut by 0 bases and J by 2 bases, with 11 bases left in between. The CDR3 covers 16 residues. CDR1 SGHNT and CDR2 YYREEE come from the germline V gene (reference sequence). The CDR3 nucleotides are TGTGCCAGCAGCTTGGACCTGCCGGCCAACACCGGGGAGCTGTTTTTT. It is translated as CASSLDLPANTGELFF.

Only a few counts were recorded for this clone. The chain is built from TRBV7-9 and TRBJ2-2; no reliable D call. Germline V gene sequence: CDR1 SEHNR, CDR2 FQNEAQ (reference sequence). This CDR3 contains 13 residues. The V and J ends lost 5 bases and 5 bases respectively, with 9 bases between them. The CDR3 coding sequence is TGTGCCAGCAGCCCCTGGGAAACCGGGGAGCTGTTTTTT. It translates to CASSPWETGELFF.

Details on this clone: Other DNA variants within this sample encode the same CDR3. The chain combines TRBV18 with TRBJ1-5; D not certain. V was cut by 2 bases and J by 7 bases, with 9 bases left in between. Germline V gene sequence: CDR1 KGHSH, CDR2 LQKENI. The CDR3 runs 13 residues. The CDR3 region is CASSPGVGQPQHF. The CDR3 nucleotides read TGTGCCAGCTCACCAGGGGTTGGGCAGCCCCAGCATTTT.

In its sample, this clone was seen a few times. The chain uses TRBV28 and TRBJ2-2; D is ambiguous. V lost 3 bases, J lost 5 bases, and 7 bases lay in between. The CDR3 length is 13 residues. CDR1 and CDR2 from the germline V gene are MDHEN and SYDVKM. CDR3 in amino acids: CASSLLGTGELFF. CDR3 sequence (DNA): TGTGCCAGCAGTTTGTTAGGGACCGGGGAGCTGTTTTTT. Using reference TRBV28 and TRBJ2-2 for the parts outside the CDR3, the full variable domain is DVKVTQSSRYLVKRTGEKVFLECVQDMDHENMFWYRQDPGLGLRLIYFSYDVKMKEKGDIPEGYSVSREKKERFSLILESASTNQTSMYLCASSLLGTGELFFGEGSRLTVL.